The 15 T cell receptor beta chains below all came from one sample that was sequenced in a study of T cells after yellow fever vaccination (dated by TCRdb to the late 2010s). The sample's treatment or condition, from its label and the paper: live attenuated yellow fever vaccine strain. Library preparation used 5' RACE. The reads were generated on an Illumina HiSeq 2500. TCRdb reworked the public reads: Q25 trimming with fastp, MiXCR clone assembly, productive beta chains retained. CDR3 protein sequences are deduplicated, and each keeps its most common genes and DNA. This sample has about 340,000 distinct CDR3 sequences in its table, and about 9.5% of those were observed once. More than 15% of the sample is taken by the ten largest. Sequencing used PBMCs, obtained on the day of the first yellow fever vaccination. These receptors all come from a man aged 18 to 29 who received the YFV17D yellow fever vaccine.

This chain links TRBV12-3 or TRBV12-4 with TRBJ2-2, with D possibly being TRBD1 (6 bases). Trimming took off 3 bases at V and 6 bases at J, with 11 bases between the two ends. This CDR3 has 14 amino acids. As DNA, the CDR3 is TGTGCCAGCAGTTTTGCAGGGGCCGCCGGGGAGCTGTTTTTT. Its protein product is CASSFAGAAGELFF.

The V call is TRBV7-2, the J call TRBJ2-1; the match to TRBD2 covers 14 bases. Germline loops: CDR1 SGHTA, CDR2 FQGNSA. Trimming removed 3 bases from V and 13 bases from J; junction bases left unmatched: 2. CDR3 length equals 13 residues. The CDR3 reads CASSFGLAGGQFF. CDR3 nucleotide sequence: TGTGCCAGCAGCTTTGGACTAGCGGGAGGTCAGTTCTTC.

This clonotype was detected ten times or more. The genes are TRBV20-1 and TRBJ2-7; no clear D. The CDR3 length is 11 residues. Trimming removed 0 bases at V and 3 bases at J, with 3 bases between. Germline loops: CDR1 DFQATT, CDR2 SNEGSKA (reference sequence). The CDR3 reads CSAREGYEQYV. The CDR3 DNA follows: TGCAGTGCTAGAGAGGGCTACGAGCAGTACGTC.

This clonotype was seen more than once but under ten times. Written as DNA, the CDR3 is TGCAGTGCCCTACTAGCGGGGGCCCCCGAGTACTTC. It encodes CSALLAGAPEYF. The gene calls are TRBV20-1 and TRBJ2-7, with TRBD2 matching 11 bases. The V gene's germline CDR1 is DFQATT and CDR2 SNEGSKA (reference sequence). This CDR3 contains 12 residues. With V trimmed by 6 bases and J by 11 bases, 9 bases remained unmatched.

This clonotype appeared a few times. The gene calls are TRBV7-2 and TRBJ2-3; D uncertain. The CDR3 contains 12 residues. V was shortened by 5 bases and J by 4 bases, with 7 bases between the two germline ends. CDR1 and CDR2 from the germline V gene are SGHTA and FQGNSA. The CDR3 loop reads CASSPQPDTQYF. CDR3 bases: TGTGCCAGCAGCCCTCAGCCAGATACGCAGTATTTT.

This clonotype has a handful of counts. The V and J genes are TRBV12-3 or TRBV12-4 and TRBJ1-2; a possible D gene is TRBD1 (6 bases). The CDR3 is 11 residues long. V lost 8 bases, J lost 8 bases, and 12 bases lay in between. The CDR3 here is CASRQAAGYTF. CDR3 nucleotides: TGTGCCAGCCGACAGGCCGCAGGCTACACCTTC.

This clonotype was observed at least ten times. J is TRBJ1-1 and V is TRBV12-3 or TRBV12-4; possibly TRBD1 for D (5 bases). This CDR3 has 12 amino acids. Trimming left V 6 bases short and J 4 bases short, with 9 bases between. CDR3 sequence: CASRLGPTEAFF. The CDR3 region has the DNA TGTGCCAGCAGACTGGGACCCACTGAAGCTTTCTTT.

This clonotype was observed a few times. V gene TRBV4-3 combines with J gene TRBJ1-5, with a tentative D call TRBD1 (5 bases). This CDR3 comprises 15 residues. Trimming pared 0 bases from V and 5 bases from J, leaving 11 bases between. In germline, CDR1 is LGHNA, CDR2 YSLEER. Here the CDR3 DNA reads TGCGCCAGCAGCCAAGATGGGGCAGGGCATCAGCCCCAGCATTTT. This sequence encodes CASSQDGAGHQPQHF.

The rearrangement links TRBV7-8 to TRBJ2-7; no clear D. Trimming left V 2 bases short and J 5 bases short, with 16 bases between. The germline V gene has CDR1 SGHVS and CDR2 FQNEAQ. The CDR3 has 15 amino acids. CDR3 protein: CASSLLASPPHEQYV. The CDR3 coding sequence is TGTGCCAGCAGCTTACTTGCCTCCCCGCCCCACGAGCAGTACGTC.

This clonotype occurred many times. CDR3 region: CASTLGNTEAFF. The CDR3 DNA follows: TGTGCCAGCACTCTCGGGAACACTGAAGCTTTCTTT. V and J are TRBV12-3 or TRBV12-4 and TRBJ1-1; D gene uncertain. There are 12 residues in the CDR3. With 7 bases removed from V and 1 base from J, the gap between germline ends came to 7 bases.

Details on this clonotype: A much larger clone sits a single nucleotide away, making a read error possible. The rearrangement uses TRBV20-1 and TRBJ2-3; TRBD2 agrees at 16 bases. CDR3 length: 16 residues. CDR1 DFQATT and CDR2 SNEGSKA come from the germline V gene (reference sequence). The CDR3 bases are TGCAGTGCTGGGACTAGCGGGGGGGCGGGGACAGTTACGCAGTATTTT. Its protein product is CSAGTSGGAGTVTQYF.

The V call is TRBV20-1, the J call TRBJ2-2; weak D call: TRBD2 (6 bases). This CDR3 is 14 amino acids long. V lost 2 bases and J 2 bases, leaving 9 bases between the germline ends. CDR1 DFQATT and CDR2 SNEGSKA come from the germline V gene (reference sequence). The CDR3 DNA reads as TGCAGTGCTAGAACTAGCAGAAACACCGGGGAGCTGTTTTTT. Translated, it gives CSARTSRNTGELFF.

This clonotype was recorded a few times. The chain uses TRBV5-1 and TRBJ1-2, with a possible D match to TRBD1 (5 bases). In germline, CDR1 is SGHRS, CDR2 YFSETQ. The V end lost 4 bases, the J end lost 4 bases, and 14 bases lay between the germline ends. This CDR3 has 14 amino acids. The CDR3 DNA reads TGCGCCAGCAGCCCCGAGAAAGGGGTCTATGGCTACACCTTC. Residues: CASSPEKGVYGYTF.

There are a few counts of this clonotype. The chain carries TRBV4-3 and TRBJ2-5; 12 nucleotides line up with TRBD2. CDR3 length: 19 residues. CDR1 is LGHNA, CDR2 YSLEER, per germline. Trimming at V came to 4 bases and at J to 2 bases, leaving 14 bases not matched to a gene. CDR3 DNA sequence: TGCGCCAGCAGCCCGAGGGGCCCCCTAGCGGGGGGGTTGCAAGAGACCCAGTACTTC. Its translation is CASSPRGPLAGGLQETQYF.

This clonotype was observed a handful of times. V gene TRBV18 combines with J gene TRBJ2-3; D possibly corresponds to TRBD2 (6 bases). The CDR3 runs to 15 residues. Trimming took off 4 bases at V and 2 bases at J, with 13 bases between the two ends. In germline, CDR1 is KGHSH, CDR2 LQKENI. The CDR3 DNA follows: TGTGCCAGCTCACAAAACCAGGGACTCACAGATACGCAGTATTTT. This translates into CASSQNQGLTDTQYF.